This section outlines one T cell receptor (beta chain) sequence together with its context. The specificity of this receptor is unknown. The record has no base qualities; no much larger clone is one base away. The library was built by means of the immunoSEQ multiplex PCR assay. For the multiplex PCR, a mixture combining 60 forward primers for TCR Vbeta segments and 13 reverse primers for TCR Jbeta segments was used. A multiplex PCR assay on genomic DNA amplified the CDR3 region of rearranged TCR beta genes. The amplified TCR beta libraries were sequenced on the Illumina HiSeq System as 87-base-pair reads. The paper's processing steps were these. A later analysis counted about 80 million unique TCR beta chains across the 666 repertoires, and some 11 million of these chains were shared by at least two donors. A nearest-neighbor algorithm error-corrected the raw reads and collapsed the reads into unique sequences, merging closely related sequences to remove PCR and sequencing errors. To assign V, D and J gene segments, CDR3 sequences were aligned to IMGT reference sequences. Each retained sequence needed at least a six-nucleotide match to both a V gene segment and a J gene segment. A rearrangement counted as productive if the CDR3 had no stop codons and remained in frame with V and J, and every other rearrangement counted as non-productive. Following IMGT convention, CDR3 was defined as the stretch from the second conserved V-encoded cysteine up to the conserved J-encoded phenylalanine. The earlier analysis of about 610 of the donors excluded any sequence lacking an unambiguous match to a single V gene segment. In an earlier analysis of more than 500 of the donors, a V segment was called functional when productive rearrangements were above 56.7%, and segregating when the standard deviation between donors exceeded 5%. A statistical classification framework was developed to diagnose cytomegalovirus status using the catalog of TCR beta chain sequences. A later analysis assigned V and J genes by comparing TCR nucleotide sequences with IMGT/GENE-DB human TR gene sequences. Using the TCRdist pipeline, a later analysis assigned CDR3 sequences along with most-parsimonious VDJ recombination scenarios. In a later analysis, every TCR beta chain was defined by the combination of its CDR3 amino acid sequence and its V-gene family, and reads without a unique V-gene family were dropped. A later analysis removed over 500 highly shared, low-generation-probability nucleotide sequences to deal with suspected cross-contamination and a sequencing artifact. In a later analysis, a clonal expansion index was calculated for each public chain from normalized within-repertoire ranks of inferred template counts. Generation probabilities in a later analysis came from a VDJ recombination model fitted to out-of-frame rearrangements, and those results were checked against IGoR. In a later analysis, TCR-TCR, TCR-HLA and TCR-CMV co-occurrence was scored with hypergeometric tests, and a repertoire-size bias correction was applied to TCR pairs. To estimate false discovery rates, a later analysis permuted the HLA or CMV assignments 20 times. In a later analysis, co-occurring TCRs were grouped with DBSCAN, and TCRdist sequence similarity was added when clustering was performed within HLA-allele-positive subsets. Repertoires with fewer than 30,000 or more than 120,000 public chains were left out of co-occurrence clustering, as were a handful of repertoires with anomalous nucleotide sharing. TCRdb limited this immuneACCESS table to in-frame rearrangements with V and J called. A share of clones is missing; checked studies link under half to unresolved V genes, and the rest is unexplained. V and J calls and clone size are those listed in that table; D and trimming were worked out from the DNA. This sample has around 130,000 clones in its table, and approximately 85% of those were observed once. The ten largest clones represent 1.5% to 2% of the sample.

The sample comes from a study of cytomegalovirus exposure and HLA in healthy donors (TCRdb year 2017). Some background on the complete study: An earlier analysis of about 530 of the donors reported about 260 Gb of sequence data and 117 million unique TCR beta sequences obtained from about 180 million T cells. Rather than drawing on any new phenotypic data, the later analysis identified candidate immune exposures from TCR beta sequences and the way those sequences occurred across donors. An earlier analysis of fewer than 700 of the donors applied high-throughput TCR beta sequencing to assess whether each TCR beta V gene segment acted as functional or pseudogenic. An early release that covered more than 550 HLA-typed donors contained about 300 gigabases of sequencing data and about 93 million unique TCR sequences. The study aimed to test whether signatures of past pathogen exposure could be identified by cataloging public T cell receptors. All discovery cohort repertoires had been generated using a single sequencing platform. Class I and class II HLA loci were covered by the typing at four-digit resolution. Genome-wide SNP genotypes for about three fifths of the roughly 700 donors were used in a later genetic analysis, which treated that subset as a discovery cohort. Among 300 to 500 genotyped donors of the cohort, an average of about 240,000 unique TCR beta nucleotide sequences was sequenced per donor, of which about 19% were non-productive. Typing coverage differed by locus: A, B, C, DRB1 and DQB1 were typed in about 620-640 donors, DQA1 in about 560, DPA1 in around 610, and DPB1 in about 450. Alongside the repertoire data, information on donor age, sex, ethnicity and CMV serostatus was compiled. The T cell repertoires of several hundred subjects were profiled by immunosequencing and related to cytomegalovirus serostatus. To predict cytomegalovirus infection status, the study brought together high-throughput TCR immunosequencing, statistical association of individual TCRs with disease status, and machine learning. Along with the approximately 700-subject first cohort, a separate validation cohort of over a hundred different subjects was used. Among the roughly 390 genotyped donors, around 81% belonged to the genetic ancestry cluster associated with self-reported Caucasian donors. Five DR-DQ haplotypes were handled as single units for association and clustering, since linkage in the cohort was strong. A later analysis re-analyzed previously published TCR beta repertoires from approximately 670 donors and added high-resolution HLA genotyping to study TCR occurrence patterns.

The CDR3 runs 18 residues from the cysteine to the phenylalanine. Only the CDR3 part of the read is kept: 54 bases, read in frame from the first base. For CDR1 and CDR2, the germline V gene (reference sequence) lists MNHEY and SMNVEV. V lost 0 bases and J lost 4 bases; the stretch between them is 21 bases long. The cohort comprised approximately 700 healthy bone marrow donors. All cohort members were sampled while nominally healthy, although unrecorded immune exposures were likely present. The donor tested CMV seronegative, placing the donor among the 352 seronegative members of the cohort. A peripheral blood sample was collected from each donor, and TCR beta sequencing was performed on peripheral blood mononuclear cells. Genomic DNA was extracted from the blood cell samples with the Qiagen DNeasy Blood Extraction Kit. The paper as a whole reports these results and caveats: When HLA alleles, especially DR and DQ, strongly co-occurred, TCR associations were difficult to assign to individual alleles. Only TCR beta chains were sequenced in this cohort, and the absence of alpha or paired-chain data limited detectable features. According to a later analysis, TCR association rates differed among HLA loci, with DRB1 alleles showing the most associated TCRs and HLA-C alleles showing the fewest. A cluster of highly shared sequence variants was judged likely to be a technical artifact of the sequencing pipeline. The presence/absence analyses assumed that sequencing depth was roughly uniform across donors, and that assumption may not be true. Compared with the roughly 720-donor mean, donors in an Asian-associated ancestry cluster had fewer N-insertions in productive TCRs, according to a later genetic analysis. The only immune exposure information available for the cohort was CMV serostatus. The authors suggested that the approach could potentially be generalized to other disease states and immunological phenotypes. While some public TCRs were present in many individuals, most TCR sequences turned up only very rarely across donors. In an earlier analysis of a few hundred of the donors, most TCR beta V segments were observed in productive rearrangements about 90% or about 30% of the time, broadly matching IMGT annotations. A later analysis found that most CMV-associated TCR beta chains appeared HLA-restricted, with HLA associations seemingly driven largely by CMV exposure. An association between a missense DCLRE1C variant and V-gene and J-gene trimming of TCR beta chains was found in a later genetic analysis and replicated in an independent cohort. In a later analysis, several top co-occurrence clusters were reported to appear linked to parvovirus B19, influenza, CMV and Epstein-Barr virus. In the study, 150 to 200 TCR beta chains were listed as associated with cytomegalovirus. In vitro tests confirmed that a few of the cytomegalovirus-associated TCR beta chains recognize cytomegalovirus antigens. In both the original and validation cohorts, the classifier was reported to diagnose cytomegalovirus status with high specificity and sensitivity. HLA typing was unavailable for some donors at each locus, so association tests used only the typed subset. In a later analysis, HLA-associated TCR beta chains were found to be more clonally expanded and to have lower generation probabilities than equally common non-associated chains. A further reported finding was that TCR beta sequences accurately predicted the HLA-A and HLA-B alleles for most subjects in the first cohort. Linkage disequilibrium might explain the correlated functional status among segregating V segments, but an unknown experimental factor could not be excluded. In a later analysis, around 17,000 TCR beta sequences were associated with specific HLA alleles at a false discovery rate of 0.05. Roughly 17 rarely observed V segments, including chromosome 9 orphons, were excluded from the earlier analysis of about 600 of the donors because counts were too low. The 87-base-pair reads could not distinguish some IMGT-functional V segments, including TRBV6-2 and TRBV6-3, so those segments were excluded.

Here the chain combines TRBV27 and TRBJ2-5; a tentative D match to TRBD2 spans 5 bases. The sequenced sample was PBMCs. This clonotype was obtained from a boy between 5 and 17 years old in good health and CMV-seronegative. The nucleotides read TGTGCCAGCAGTTTATCAGAATCGGGGAGTAGGTTGGGAGAGACCCAGTACTTC. It translates as CASSLSESGSRLGETQYF.